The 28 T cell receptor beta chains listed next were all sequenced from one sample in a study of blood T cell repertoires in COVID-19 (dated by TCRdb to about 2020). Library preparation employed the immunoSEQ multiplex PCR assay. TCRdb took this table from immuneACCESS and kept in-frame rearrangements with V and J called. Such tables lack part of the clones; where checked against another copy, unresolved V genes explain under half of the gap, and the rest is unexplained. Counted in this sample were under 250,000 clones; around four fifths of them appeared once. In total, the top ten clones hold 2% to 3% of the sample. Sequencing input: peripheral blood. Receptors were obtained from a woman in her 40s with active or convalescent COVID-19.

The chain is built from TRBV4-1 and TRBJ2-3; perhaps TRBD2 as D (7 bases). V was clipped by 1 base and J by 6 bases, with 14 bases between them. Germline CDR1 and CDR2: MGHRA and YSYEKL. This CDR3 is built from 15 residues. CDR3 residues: CASSQVLGGADTQYF. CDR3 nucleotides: TGCGCCAGCAGCCAAGTTTTGGGGGGGGCGGATACGCAGTATTTT.

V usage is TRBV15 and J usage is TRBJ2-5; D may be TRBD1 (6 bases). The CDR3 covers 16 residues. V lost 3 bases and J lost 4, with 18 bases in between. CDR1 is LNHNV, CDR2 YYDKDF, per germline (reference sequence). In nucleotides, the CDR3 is TGTGCCACCAGCAGCGGACCGGGACATTCGCCAGAGACCCAGTACTTC. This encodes CATSSGPGHSPETQYF.

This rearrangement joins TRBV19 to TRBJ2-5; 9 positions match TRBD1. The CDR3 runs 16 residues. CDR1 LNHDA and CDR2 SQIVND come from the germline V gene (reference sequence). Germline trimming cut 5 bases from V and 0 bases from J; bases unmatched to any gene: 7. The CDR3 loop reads CASSEGQGGYQETQYF. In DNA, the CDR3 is TGTGCCAGTAGTGAGGGACAGGGCGGGTACCAAGAGACCCAGTACTTC. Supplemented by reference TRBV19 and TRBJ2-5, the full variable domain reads DGGITQSPKYLFRKEGQNVTLSCEQNLNHDAMYWYRQDPGQGLRLIYYSQIVNDFQKGDIAEGYSVSREKKESFPLTVTSAQKNPTAFYLCASSEGQGGYQETQYFGPGTRLLVL.

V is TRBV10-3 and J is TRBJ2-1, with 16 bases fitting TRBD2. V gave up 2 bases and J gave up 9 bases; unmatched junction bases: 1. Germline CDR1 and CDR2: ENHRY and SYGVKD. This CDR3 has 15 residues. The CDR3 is CAISEGTSGRAEQFF. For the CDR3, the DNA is TGTGCCATCAGTGAGGGGACTAGCGGGAGGGCTGAGCAGTTCTTC.

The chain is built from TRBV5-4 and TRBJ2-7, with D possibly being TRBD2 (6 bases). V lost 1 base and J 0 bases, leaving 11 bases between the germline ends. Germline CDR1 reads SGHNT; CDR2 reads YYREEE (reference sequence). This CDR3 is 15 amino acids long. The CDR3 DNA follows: TGTGCCAGCAGCTTGCCGGTCGGGGGCTCCTACGAGCAGTACTTC. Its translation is CASSLPVGGSYEQYF.

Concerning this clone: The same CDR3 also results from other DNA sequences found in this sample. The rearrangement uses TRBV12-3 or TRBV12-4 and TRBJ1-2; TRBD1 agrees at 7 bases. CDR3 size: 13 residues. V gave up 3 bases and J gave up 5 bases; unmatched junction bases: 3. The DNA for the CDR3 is TGTGCCAGCAGTTTCCCAGGGGGATATGGCTACACCTTC. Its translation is CASSFPGGYGYTF.

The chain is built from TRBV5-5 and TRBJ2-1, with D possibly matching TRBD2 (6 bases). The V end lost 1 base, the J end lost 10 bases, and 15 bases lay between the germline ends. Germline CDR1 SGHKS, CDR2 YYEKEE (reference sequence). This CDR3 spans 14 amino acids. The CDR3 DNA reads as TGTGCCAGCAGCTTGTGGGGGGAAAGAGGGGAGCAGTTCTTC. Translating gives CASSLWGERGEQFF.

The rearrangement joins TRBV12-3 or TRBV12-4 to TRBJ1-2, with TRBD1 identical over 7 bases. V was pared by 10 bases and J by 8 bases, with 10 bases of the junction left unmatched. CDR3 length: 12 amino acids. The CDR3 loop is CATDRDRRGYTF. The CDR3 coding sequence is TGTGCCACCGACAGGGACCGTCGCGGCTACACCTTC.

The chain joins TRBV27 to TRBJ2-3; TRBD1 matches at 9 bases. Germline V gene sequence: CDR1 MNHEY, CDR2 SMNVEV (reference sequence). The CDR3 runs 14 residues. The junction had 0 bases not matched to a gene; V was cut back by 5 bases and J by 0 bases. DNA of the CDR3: TGTGCCAGCAGTGGGACAGGGAGCACAGATACGCAGTATTTT. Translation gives CASSGTGSTDTQYF.

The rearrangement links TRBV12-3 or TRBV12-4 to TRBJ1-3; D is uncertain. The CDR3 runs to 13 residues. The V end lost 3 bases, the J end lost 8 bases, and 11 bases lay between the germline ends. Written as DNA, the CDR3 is TGTGCCAGCAGTTTGGTACAGTTAGACACCATATATTTT. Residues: CASSLVQLDTIYF.

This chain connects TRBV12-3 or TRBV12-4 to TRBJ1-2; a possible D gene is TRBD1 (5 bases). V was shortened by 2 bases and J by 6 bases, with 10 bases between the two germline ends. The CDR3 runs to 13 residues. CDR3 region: CASSLLQANGYTF. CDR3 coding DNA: TGTGCCAGCAGTTTACTACAGGCGAATGGCTACACCTTC.

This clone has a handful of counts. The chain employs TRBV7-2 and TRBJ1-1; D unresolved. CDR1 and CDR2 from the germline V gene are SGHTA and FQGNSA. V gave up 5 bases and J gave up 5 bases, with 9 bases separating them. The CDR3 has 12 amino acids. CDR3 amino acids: CASSPLSTEAFF. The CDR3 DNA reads TGTGCCAGCAGCCCGCTGAGTACTGAAGCTTTCTTT.

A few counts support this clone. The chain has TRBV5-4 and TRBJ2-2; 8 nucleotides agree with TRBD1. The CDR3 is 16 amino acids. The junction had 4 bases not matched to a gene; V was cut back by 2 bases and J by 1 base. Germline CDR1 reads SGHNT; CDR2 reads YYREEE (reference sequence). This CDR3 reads CASSLTGTGNTGELFF. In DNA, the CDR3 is TGTGCCAGCAGCTTAACCGGGACAGGGAACACCGGGGAGCTGTTTTTT.

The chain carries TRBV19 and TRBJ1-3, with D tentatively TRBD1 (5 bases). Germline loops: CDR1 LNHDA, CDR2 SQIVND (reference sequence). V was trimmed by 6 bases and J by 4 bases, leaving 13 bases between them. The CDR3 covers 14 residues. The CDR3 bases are TGTGCCAGTAGCGCCCTCGGGGGAGGAAACACCATATATTTT. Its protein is CASSALGGGNTIYF. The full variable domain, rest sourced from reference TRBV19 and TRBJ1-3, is DGGITQSPKYLFRKEGQNVTLSCEQNLNHDAMYWYRQDPGQGLRLIYYSQIVNDFQKGDIAEGYSVSREKKESFPLTVTSAQKNPTAFYLCASSALGGGNTIYFGEGSWLTVV.

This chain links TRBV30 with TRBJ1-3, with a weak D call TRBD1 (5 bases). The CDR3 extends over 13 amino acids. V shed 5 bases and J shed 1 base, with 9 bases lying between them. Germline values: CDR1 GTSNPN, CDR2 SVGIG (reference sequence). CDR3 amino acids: CAWEGMSGNTIYF. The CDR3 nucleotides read TGTGCCTGGGAGGGGATGTCTGGAAACACCATATATTTT.

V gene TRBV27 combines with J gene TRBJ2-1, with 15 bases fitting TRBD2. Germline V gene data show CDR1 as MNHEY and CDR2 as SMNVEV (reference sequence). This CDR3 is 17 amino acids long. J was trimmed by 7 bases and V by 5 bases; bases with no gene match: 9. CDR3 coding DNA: TGTGCCAGCAGTCGGACTAGCGGGAGGGCCGGGCAAAATGAGCAGTTCTTC. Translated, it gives CASSRTSGRAGQNEQFF.

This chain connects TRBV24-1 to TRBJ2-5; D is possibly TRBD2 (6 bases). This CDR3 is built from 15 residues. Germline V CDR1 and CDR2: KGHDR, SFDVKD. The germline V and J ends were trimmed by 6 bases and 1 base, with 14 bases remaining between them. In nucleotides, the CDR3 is TGTGCCACCAGTCCCCACGCTAGCGTCCAAGAGACCCAGTACTTC. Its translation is CATSPHASVQETQYF.

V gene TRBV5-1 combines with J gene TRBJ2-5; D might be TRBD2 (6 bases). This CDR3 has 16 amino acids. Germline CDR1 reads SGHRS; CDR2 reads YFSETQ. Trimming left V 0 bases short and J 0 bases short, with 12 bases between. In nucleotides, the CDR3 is TGCGCCAGCAGCTTGGGGATGCGGGGTAACCAAGAGACCCAGTACTTC. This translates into CASSLGMRGNQETQYF.

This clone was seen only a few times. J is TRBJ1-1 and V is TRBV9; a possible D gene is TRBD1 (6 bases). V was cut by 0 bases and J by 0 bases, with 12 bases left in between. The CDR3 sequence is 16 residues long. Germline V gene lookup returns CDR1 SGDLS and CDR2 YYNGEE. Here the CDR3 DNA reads TGTGCCAGCAGCGTAGGCTTGGGGGCCGTGAACACTGAAGCTTTCTTT. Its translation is CASSVGLGAVNTEAFF.

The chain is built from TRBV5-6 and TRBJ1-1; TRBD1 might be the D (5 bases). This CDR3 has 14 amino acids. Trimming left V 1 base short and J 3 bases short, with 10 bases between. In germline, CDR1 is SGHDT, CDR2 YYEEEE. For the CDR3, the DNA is TGTGCCAGCAGCTTGTTCGGGGGGTACACTGAAGCTTTCTTT. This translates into CASSLFGGYTEAFF.

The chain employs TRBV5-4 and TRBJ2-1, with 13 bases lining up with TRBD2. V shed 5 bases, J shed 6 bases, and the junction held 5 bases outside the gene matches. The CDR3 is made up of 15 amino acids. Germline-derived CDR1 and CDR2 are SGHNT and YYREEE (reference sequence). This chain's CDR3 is CASSGGLAGFNEQFF. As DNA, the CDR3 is TGTGCCAGCAGTGGGGGACTAGCGGGGTTCAATGAGCAGTTCTTC.

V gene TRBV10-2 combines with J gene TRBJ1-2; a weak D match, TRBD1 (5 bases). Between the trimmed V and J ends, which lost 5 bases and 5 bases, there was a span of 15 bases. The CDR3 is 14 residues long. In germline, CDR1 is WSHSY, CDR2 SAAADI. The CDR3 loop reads CASSPATAGYGYTF. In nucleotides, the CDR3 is TGCGCCAGCAGTCCAGCTACCGCAGGGTATGGCTACACCTTC.

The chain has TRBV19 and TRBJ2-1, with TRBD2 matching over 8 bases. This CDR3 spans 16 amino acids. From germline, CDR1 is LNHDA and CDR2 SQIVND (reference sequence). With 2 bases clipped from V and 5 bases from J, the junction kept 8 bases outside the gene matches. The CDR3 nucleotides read TGTGCCAGTAGTATACAAAGCGGGGGTGTGAACAATGAGCAGTTCTTC. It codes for CASSIQSGGVNNEQFF.

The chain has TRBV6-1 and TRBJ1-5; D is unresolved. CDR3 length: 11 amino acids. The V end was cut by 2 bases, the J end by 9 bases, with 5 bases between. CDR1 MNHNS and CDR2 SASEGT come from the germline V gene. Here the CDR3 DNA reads TGTGCCAGCAGTGAATATTGGCCCCAGCATTTT. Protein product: CASSEYWPQHF.

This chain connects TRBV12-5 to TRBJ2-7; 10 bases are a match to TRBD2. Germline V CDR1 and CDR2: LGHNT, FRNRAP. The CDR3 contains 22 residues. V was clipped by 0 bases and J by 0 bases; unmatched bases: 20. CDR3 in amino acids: CASGLVRTRLAGVLRSSYEQYF. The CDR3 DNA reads TGTGCTAGTGGTTTGGTACGGACGCGTCTAGCGGGAGTCCTAAGGAGCTCCTACGAGCAGTACTTC.

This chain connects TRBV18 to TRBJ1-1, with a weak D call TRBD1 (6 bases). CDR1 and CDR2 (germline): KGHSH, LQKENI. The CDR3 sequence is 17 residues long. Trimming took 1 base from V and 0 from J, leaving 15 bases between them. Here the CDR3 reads CASSPLGSGDMNTEAFF. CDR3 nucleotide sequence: TGTGCCAGCTCACCACTCGGTTCAGGGGACATGAACACTGAAGCTTTCTTT.

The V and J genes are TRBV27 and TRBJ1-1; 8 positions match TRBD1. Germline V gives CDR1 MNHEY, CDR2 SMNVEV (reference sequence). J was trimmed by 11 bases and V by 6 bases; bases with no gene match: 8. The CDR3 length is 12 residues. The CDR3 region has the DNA TGTGCCAGCAGACTCCCCAGGGGGCCGGCTTTCTTT. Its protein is CASRLPRGPAFF.

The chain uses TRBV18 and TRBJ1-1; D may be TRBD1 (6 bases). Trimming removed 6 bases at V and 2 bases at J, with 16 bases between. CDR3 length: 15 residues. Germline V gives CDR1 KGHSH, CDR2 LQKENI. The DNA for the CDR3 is TGTGCCAGCTCGCTGCCGGACAGCCTTAACACTGAAGCTTTCTTT. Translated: CASSLPDSLNTEAFF.